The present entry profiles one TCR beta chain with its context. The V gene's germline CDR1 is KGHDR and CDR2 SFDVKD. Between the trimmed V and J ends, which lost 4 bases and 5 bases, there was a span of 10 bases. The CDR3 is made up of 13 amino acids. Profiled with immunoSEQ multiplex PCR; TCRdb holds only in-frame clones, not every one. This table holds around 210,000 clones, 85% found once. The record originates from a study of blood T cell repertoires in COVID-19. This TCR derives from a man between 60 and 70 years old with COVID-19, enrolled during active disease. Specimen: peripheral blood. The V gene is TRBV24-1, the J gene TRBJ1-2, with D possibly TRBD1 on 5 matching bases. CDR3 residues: CATSDSGTYGYTF. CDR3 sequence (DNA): TGTGCCACCAGTGACTCCGGGACTTATGGCTACACCTTC.